Sequencing of this T cell receptor beta chain was carried out in a study of T cell repertoires in ileal Crohn's disease. Sequenced by immunoSEQ multiplex PCR; TCRdb stores in-frame clones only, minus some. The sample includes more than 13,000 clones, 65% to 85% of them seen just once. Time point denoted: neoterminal ileum biopsy at postoperative endoscopy, about 6 months after surgery. Patients were adults with ileal or ileocolonic Crohn's disease needing resection. This clone was counted once. The antigen is unknown. Study-wide results and caveats: Sorted CD8 T cells held more high-frequency clones than CD4. Compared with non-smokers, active smokers at surgery showed more clonal expansions.

The origin of this receptor is an adult with Crohn's disease. Sequenced: ileal tissue.

CDR3 nucleotide sequence: TGCGCCAGCAGCGGGGGACCTGATACGCAGTATTTT. Translating it yields CASSGGPDTQYF. This rearrangement joins TRBV10-1 to TRBJ2-3, with a tentative D call TRBD2 (6 bases). Trimming stripped 6 bases from V and 6 bases from J, with 10 bases between. Germline CDR1 and CDR2: WNHNN and SYGVQD (reference sequence). The CDR3 contains 12 residues.